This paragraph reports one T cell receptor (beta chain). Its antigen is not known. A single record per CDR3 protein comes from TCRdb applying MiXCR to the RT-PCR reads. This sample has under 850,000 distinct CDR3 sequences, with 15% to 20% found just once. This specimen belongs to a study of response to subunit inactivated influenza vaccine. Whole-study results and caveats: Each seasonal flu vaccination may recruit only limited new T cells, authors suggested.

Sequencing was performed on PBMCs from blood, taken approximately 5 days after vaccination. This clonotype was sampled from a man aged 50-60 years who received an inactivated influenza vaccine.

The CDR3 region is CASSARTGTYNEQFF. The CDR3 nucleotides read TGTGCCAGCAGCGCCCGGACAGGAACCTACAATGAGCAGTTCTTC. The chain links TRBV7-2 to TRBJ2-1, with TRBD1 matching 7 bases. Germline V CDR1 and CDR2: SGHTA, FQGNSA. The CDR3 covers 15 residues. The junction had 6 bases not matched to a gene; V was cut back by 5 bases and J by 2 bases. Together with reference TRBV7-2 and TRBJ2-1, the CDR3 gives the full variable domain: GAGVSQSPSNKVTEKGKDVELRCDPISGHTALYWYRQSLGQGLEFLIYFQGNSAPDKSGLPSDRFSAERTGGSVSTLTIQRTQQEDSAVYLCASSARTGTYNEQFFGPGTRLTVL.